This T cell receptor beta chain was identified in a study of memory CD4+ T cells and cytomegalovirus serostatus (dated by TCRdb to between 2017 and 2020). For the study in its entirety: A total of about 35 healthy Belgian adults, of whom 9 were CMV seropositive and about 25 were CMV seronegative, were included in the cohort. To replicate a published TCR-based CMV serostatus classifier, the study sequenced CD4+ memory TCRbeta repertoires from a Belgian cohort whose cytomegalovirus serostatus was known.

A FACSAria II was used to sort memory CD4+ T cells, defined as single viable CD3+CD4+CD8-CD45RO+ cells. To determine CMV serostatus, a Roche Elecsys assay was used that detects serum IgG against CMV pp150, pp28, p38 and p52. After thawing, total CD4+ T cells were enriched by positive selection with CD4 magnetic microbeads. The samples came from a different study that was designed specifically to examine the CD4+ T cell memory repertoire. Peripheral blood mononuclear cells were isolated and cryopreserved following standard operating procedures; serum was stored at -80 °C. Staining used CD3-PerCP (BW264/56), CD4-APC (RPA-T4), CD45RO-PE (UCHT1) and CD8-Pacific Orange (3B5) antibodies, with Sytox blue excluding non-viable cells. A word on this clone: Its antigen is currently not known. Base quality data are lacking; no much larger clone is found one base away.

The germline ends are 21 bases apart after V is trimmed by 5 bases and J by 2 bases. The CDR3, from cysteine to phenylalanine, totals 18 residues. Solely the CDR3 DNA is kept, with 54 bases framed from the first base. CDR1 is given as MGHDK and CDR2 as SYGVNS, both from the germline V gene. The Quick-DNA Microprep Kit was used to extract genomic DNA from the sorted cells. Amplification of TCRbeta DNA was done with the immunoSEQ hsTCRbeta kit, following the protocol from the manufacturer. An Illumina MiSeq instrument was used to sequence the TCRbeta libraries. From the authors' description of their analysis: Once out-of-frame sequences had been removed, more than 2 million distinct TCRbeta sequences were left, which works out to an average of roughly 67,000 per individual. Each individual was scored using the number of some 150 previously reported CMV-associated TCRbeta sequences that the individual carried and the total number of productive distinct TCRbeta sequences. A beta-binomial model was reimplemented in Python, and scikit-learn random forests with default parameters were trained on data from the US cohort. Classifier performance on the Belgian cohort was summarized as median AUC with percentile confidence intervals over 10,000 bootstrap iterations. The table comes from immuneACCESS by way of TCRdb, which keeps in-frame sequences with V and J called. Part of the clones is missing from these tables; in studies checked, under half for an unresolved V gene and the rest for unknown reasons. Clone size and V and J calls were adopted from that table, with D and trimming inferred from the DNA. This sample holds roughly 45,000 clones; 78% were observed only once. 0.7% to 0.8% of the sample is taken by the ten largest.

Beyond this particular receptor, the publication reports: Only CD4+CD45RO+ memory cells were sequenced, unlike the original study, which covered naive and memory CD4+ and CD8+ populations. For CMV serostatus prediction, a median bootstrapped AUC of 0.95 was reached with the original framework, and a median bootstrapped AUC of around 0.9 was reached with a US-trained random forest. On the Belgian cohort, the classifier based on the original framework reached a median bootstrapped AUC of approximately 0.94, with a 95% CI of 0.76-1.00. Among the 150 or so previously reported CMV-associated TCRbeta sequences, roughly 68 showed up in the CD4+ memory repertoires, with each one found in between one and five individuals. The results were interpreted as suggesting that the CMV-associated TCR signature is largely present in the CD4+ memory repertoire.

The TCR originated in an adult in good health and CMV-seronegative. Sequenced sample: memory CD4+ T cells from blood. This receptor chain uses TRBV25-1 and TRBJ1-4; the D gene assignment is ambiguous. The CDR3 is CASSNNLGTASTNEKLFF. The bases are TGTGCCAGCAGTAACAACTTAGGAACGGCATCCACTAATGAAAAACTGTTTTTT.